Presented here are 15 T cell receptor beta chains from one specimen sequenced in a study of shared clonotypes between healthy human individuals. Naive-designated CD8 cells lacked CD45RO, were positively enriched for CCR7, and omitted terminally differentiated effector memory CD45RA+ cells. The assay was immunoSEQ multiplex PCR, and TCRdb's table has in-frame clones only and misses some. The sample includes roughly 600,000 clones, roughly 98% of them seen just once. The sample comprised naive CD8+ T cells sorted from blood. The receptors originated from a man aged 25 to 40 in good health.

The CDR3 coding sequence is TGTGCCAGCAGTTACATGACAGGGGCTGAAGAGACCCAGTACTTC. The encoded protein is CASSYMTGAEETQYF. The chain has TRBV6-5 and TRBJ2-5, with TRBD1 identical over 8 bases. J was trimmed by 3 bases and V by 2 bases; bases with no gene match: 5. CDR1 and CDR2 from the germline V gene are MNHEY and SVGAGI. CDR3 size: 15 residues.

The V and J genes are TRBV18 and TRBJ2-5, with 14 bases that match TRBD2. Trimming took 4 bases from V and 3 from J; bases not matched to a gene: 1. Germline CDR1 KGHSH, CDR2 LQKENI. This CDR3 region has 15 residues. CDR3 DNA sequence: TGTGCCAGCTCACGGGGACTAGCGGGAGAAGAGACCCAGTACTTC. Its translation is CASSRGLAGEETQYF.

In nucleotides, the CDR3 is TGTGCCAGCAGCTTCGGTTGGGGGGTCCCCATGAACACTGAAGCTTTCTTT. This gives the protein CASSFGWGVPMNTEAFF. V and J are TRBV5-6 and TRBJ1-1; D perhaps matches TRBD1 (5 bases). The CDR3 extends over 17 amino acids. V was clipped by 2 bases and J by 0 bases, with 17 bases between them. In germline, CDR1 is SGHDT, CDR2 YYEEEE.

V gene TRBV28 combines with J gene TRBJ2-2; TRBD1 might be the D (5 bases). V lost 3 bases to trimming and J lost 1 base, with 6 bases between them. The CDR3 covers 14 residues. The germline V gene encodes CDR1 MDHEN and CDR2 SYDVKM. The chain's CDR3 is CASSLTENTGELFF. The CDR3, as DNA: TGTGCCAGCAGTTTGACAGAGAACACCGGGGAGCTGTTTTTT.

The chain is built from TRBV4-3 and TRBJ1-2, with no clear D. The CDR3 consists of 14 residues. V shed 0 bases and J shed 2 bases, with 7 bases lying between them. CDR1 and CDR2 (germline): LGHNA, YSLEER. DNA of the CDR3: TGCGCCAGCAGCCAAGATTTGGGAAACTATGGCTACACCTTC. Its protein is CASSQDLGNYGYTF.

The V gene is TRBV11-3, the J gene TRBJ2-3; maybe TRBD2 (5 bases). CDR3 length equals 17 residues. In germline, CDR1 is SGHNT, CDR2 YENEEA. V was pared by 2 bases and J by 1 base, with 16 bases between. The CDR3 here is CASSLKNGLGGTDTQYF. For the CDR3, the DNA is TGTGCCAGCAGCTTAAAAAACGGACTGGGAGGCACAGATACGCAGTATTTT. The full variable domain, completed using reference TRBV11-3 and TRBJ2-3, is EAGVVQSPRYKIIEKKQPVAFWCNPISGHNTLYWYLQNLGQGPELLIRYENEEAVDDSQLPKDRFSAERLKGVDSTLKIQPAELGDSAVYLCASSLKNGLGGTDTQYFGPGTRLTVL.

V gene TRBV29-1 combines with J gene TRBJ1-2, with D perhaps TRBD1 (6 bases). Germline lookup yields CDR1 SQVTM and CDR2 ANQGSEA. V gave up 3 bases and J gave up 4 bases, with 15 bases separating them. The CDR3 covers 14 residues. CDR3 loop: CSVDFRGKGYGYTF. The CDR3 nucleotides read TGCAGCGTTGATTTCAGGGGTAAGGGCTATGGCTACACCTTC. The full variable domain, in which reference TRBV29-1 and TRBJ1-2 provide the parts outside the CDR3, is SAVISQKPSRDICQRGTSLTIQCQVDSQVTMMFWYRQQPGQSLTLIATANQGSEATYESGFVIDKFPISRPNLTFSTLTVSNMSPEDSSIYLCSVDFRGKGYGYTFGSGTRLTVV.

Here the CDR3 reads CASGRGRGYNEQFF. The CDR3 DNA follows: TGTGCCAGCGGTCGCGGCAGGGGCTACAATGAGCAGTTCTTC. The gene calls are TRBV7-8 and TRBJ2-1; D is perhaps TRBD1 (6 bases). The V gene lost 8 bases and the J gene lost 3 bases, with 14 bases spanning the gap. Germline loops: CDR1 SGHVS, CDR2 FQNEAQ. This CDR3 is 14 amino acids long.

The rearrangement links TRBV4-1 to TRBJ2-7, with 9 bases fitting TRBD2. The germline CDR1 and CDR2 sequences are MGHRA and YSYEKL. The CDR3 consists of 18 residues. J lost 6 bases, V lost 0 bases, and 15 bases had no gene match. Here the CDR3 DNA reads TGCGCCAGCAGCCAAGATCCCGGATACTCCCTAGCGGGAAGCGAGCAGTACTTC. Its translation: CASSQDPGYSLAGSEQYF.

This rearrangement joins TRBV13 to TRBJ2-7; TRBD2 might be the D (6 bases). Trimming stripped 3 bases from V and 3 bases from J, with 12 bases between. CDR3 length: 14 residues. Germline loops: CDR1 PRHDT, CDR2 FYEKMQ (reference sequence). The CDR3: CASSFLRESYEQYF. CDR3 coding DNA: TGTGCCAGCAGCTTTCTCCGGGAGAGCTACGAGCAGTACTTC. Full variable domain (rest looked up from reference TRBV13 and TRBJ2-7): AAGVIQSPRHLIKEKRETATLKCYPIPRHDTVYWYQQGPGQDPQFLISFYEKMQSDKGSIPDRFSAQQFSDYHSELNMSSLELGDSALYFCASSFLRESYEQYFGPGTRLTVT.

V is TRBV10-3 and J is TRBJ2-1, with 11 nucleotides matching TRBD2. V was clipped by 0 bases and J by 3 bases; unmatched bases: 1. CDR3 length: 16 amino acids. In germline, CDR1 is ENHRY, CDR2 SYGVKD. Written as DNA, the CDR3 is TGTGCCATCAGTGAGTCCGGGACTAGCGGCTACAATGAGCAGTTCTTC. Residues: CAISESGTSGYNEQFF.

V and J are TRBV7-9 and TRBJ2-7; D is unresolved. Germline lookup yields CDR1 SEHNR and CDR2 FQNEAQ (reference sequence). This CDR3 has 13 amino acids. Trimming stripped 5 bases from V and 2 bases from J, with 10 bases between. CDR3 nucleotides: TGTGCCAGCAGCCCCCCAGGTGCCTACGAGCAGTACTTC. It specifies CASSPPGAYEQYF.

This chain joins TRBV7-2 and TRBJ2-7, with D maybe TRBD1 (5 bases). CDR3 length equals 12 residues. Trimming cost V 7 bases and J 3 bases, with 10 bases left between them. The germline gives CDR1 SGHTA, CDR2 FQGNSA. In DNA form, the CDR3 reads TGTGCCAGCAATACAGGTTTCTACGAGCAGTACTTC. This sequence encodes CASNTGFYEQYF.

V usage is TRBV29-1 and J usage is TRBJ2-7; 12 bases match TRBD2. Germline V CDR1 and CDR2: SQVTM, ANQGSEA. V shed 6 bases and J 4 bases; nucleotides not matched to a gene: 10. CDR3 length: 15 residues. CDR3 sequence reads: CSVVPSGRERYEQYF. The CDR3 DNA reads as TGCAGCGTGGTTCCTAGCGGGAGGGAGCGTTACGAGCAGTACTTC.

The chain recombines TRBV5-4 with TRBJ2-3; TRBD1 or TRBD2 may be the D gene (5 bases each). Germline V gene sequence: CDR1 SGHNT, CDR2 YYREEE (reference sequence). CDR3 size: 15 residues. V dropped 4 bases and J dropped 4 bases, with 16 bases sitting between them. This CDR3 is CASSRGGDGSDTQYF. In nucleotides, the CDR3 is TGTGCCAGCAGCCGAGGTGGGGACGGGTCAGATACGCAGTATTTT.